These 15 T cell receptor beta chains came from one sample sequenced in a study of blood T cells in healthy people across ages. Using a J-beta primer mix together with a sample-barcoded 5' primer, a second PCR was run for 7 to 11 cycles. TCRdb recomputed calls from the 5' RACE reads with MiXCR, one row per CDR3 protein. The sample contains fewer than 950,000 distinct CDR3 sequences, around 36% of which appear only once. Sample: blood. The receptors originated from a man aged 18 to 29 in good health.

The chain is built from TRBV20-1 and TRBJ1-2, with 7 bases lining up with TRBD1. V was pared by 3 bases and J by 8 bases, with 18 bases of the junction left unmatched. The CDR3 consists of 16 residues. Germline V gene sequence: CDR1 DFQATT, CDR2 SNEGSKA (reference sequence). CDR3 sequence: CSASLEDRLRYFGYTF. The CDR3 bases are TGCAGTGCTAGCCTCGAGGACAGGCTAAGATACTTCGGCTACACCTTC.

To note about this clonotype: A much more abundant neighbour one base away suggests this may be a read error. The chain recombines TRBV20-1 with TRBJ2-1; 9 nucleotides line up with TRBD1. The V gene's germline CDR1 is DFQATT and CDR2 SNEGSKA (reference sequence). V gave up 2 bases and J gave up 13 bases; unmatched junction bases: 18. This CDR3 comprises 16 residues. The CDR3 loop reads CSARPTGQGLLETQFF. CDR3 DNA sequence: TGCAGTGCTAGACCCACGGGACAGGGTTTGTTAGAGACCCAGTTCTTC.

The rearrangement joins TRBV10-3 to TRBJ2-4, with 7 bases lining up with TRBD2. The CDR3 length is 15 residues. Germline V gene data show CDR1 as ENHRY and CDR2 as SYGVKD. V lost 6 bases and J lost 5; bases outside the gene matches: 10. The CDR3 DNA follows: TGTGCCATCAGGGGGGGAGGGGCGGACCAAAACATTCAGTACTTC. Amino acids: CAIRGGGADQNIQYF.

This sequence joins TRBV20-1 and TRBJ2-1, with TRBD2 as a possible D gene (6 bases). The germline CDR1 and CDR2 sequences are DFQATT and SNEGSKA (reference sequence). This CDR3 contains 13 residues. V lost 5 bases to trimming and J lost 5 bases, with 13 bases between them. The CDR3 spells CSALTGLDNEQFF. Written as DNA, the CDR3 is TGCAGTGCTCTTACGGGACTTGACAATGAGCAGTTCTTC.

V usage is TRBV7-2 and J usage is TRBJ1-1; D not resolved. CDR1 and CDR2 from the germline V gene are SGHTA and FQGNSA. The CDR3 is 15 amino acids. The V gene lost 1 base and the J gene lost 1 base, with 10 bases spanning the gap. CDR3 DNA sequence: TGTGCCAGCAGCTTAGGTGGCGGGAGGAACACTGAAGCTTTCTTT. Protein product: CASSLGGGRNTEAFF. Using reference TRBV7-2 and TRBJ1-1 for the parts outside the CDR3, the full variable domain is GAGVSQSPSNKVTEKGKDVELRCDPISGHTALYWYRQSLGQGLEFLIYFQGNSAPDKSGLPSDRFSAERTGGSVSTLTIQRTQQEDSAVYLCASSLGGGRNTEAFFGQGTRLTVV.

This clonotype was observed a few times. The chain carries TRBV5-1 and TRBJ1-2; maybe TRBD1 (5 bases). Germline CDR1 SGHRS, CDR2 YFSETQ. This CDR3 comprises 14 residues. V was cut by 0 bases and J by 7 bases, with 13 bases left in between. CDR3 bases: TGCGCCAGCAGCTTGGGTCACGGGGCGGTTGGCTACACCTTC. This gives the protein CASSLGHGAVGYTF.

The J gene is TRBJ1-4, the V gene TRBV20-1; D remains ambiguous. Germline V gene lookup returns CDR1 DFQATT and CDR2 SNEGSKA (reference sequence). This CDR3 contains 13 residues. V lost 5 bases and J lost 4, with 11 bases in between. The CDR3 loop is CSAGGRLNEKLFF. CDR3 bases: TGCAGTGCTGGAGGCCGCCTTAATGAAAAACTGTTTTTT.

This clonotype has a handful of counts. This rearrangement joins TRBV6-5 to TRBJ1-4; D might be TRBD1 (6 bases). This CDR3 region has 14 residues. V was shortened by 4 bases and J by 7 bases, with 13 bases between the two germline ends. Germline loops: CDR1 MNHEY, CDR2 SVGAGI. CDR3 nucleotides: TGTGCCAGCAGTTCGGGGGGGGGCCCTGAAAAACTGTTTTTT. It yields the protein CASSSGGGPEKLFF.

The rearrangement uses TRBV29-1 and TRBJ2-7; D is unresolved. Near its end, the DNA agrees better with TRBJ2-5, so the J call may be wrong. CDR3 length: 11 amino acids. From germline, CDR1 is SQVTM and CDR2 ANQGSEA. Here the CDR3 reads CSVRPSETQYF. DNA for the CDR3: TGCAGCGTCCGGCCGTCAGAGACCCAGTACTTC.

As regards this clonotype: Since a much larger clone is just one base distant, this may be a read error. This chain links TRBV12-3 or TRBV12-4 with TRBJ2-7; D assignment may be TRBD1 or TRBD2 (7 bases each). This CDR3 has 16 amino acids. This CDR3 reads CAGSLAGGVSSYEQYF. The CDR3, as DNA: TGTGCCGGCAGCCTTGCAGGGGGGGTCTCCTCCTACGAGCAGTACTTC.

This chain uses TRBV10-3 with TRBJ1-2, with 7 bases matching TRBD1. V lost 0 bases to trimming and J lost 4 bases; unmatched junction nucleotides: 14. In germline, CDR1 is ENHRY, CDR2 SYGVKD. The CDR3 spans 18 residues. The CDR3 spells CAISESTGDKPESYGYTF. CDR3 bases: TGTGCCATCAGTGAGTCAACAGGGGATAAGCCAGAGTCCTATGGCTACACCTTC.

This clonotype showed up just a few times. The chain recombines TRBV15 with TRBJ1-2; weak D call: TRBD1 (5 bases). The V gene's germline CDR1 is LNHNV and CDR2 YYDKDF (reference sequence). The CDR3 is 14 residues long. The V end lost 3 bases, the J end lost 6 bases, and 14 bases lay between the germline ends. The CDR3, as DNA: TGTGCCACCAGCAGCGACAGAAATCGAAATGGCTACACCTTC. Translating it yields CATSSDRNRNGYTF.

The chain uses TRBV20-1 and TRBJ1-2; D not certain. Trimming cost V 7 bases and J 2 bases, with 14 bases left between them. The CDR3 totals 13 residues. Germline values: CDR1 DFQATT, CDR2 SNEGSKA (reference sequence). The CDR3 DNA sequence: TGCAGTGTCCCGGACGGACGGAACTATGGCTACACCTTC. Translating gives CSVPDGRNYGYTF.

CDR3 in amino acids: CSARGGRGAANYGYTF. In nucleotides, the CDR3 is TGCAGTGCTAGAGGGGGTCGGGGGGCAGCTAACTATGGCTACACCTTC. The V call is TRBV20-1, the J call TRBJ1-2, with D perhaps matching TRBD1 (6 bases). The length of the CDR3 is 16 residues. CDR1 is DFQATT and CDR2 is SNEGSKA in the germline V gene (reference sequence). Trimming cost V 1 base and J 0 bases, with 15 bases left between them.

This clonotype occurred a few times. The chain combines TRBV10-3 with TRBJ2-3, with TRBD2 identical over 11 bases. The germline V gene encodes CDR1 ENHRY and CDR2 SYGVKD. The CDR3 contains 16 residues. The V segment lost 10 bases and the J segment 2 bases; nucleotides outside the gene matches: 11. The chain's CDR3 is CASSSSGGLTTDTQYF. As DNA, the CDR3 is TGTGCCAGCTCCTCTAGCGGGGGGCTAACCACAGATACGCAGTATTTT.